This TCR beta chain was documented in a study of patients and donors after allogeneic stem cell transplantation. One entry per CDR3 protein results from TCRdb running MiXCR on the RT-PCR reads. Of 150,000 to 200,000 distinct CDR3 sequences listed, approximately 30% were seen once; the top ten hold around 3.2%. The J segment lost 5 bases and the V segment lost 4 bases, leaving 20 bases of the junction unmatched. This CDR3 comprises 20 residues. Per germline, CDR1 LGHNT and CDR2 FRNRAP. Sequencing was carried out using blood, either unsorted or a sorted T cell fraction (not recorded which). The chain joins TRBV12-5 to TRBJ2-1; TRBD2 agrees at 10 bases. The receptor was isolated from a human donor who was either an allogeneic HSCT recipient or a stem cell or donor lymphocyte infusion donor (not recorded which). It is not recorded whose cells these are; they may come from a transplant donor. The CDR3 nucleotides read TGTGCTAGTGGTTACGGGCTACAATTTACTAGCGGGATCTTCCACAATGAGCAGTTCTTC. Translating gives CASGYGLQFTSGIFHNEQFF. The full variable domain, its missing parts supplied by reference TRBV12-5 and TRBJ2-1, is DARVTQTPRHKVTEMGQEVTMRCQPILGHNTVFWYRQTMMQGLELLAYFRNRAPLDDSGMPKDRFSAEMPDATLATLKIQPSEPRDSAVYFCASGYGLQFTSGIFHNEQFFGPGTRLTVL.